This T cell receptor beta chain was sequenced in a study of cytotoxic CD8 clonotypes in ibrutinib-treated CLL. General study points: Patients showed higher baseline clonality than age-matched healthy donors, and it tracked circulating CD8+ T-cell counts.

PBMCs that had been cryopreserved were the source of about 2 micrograms of genomic DNA for TCR beta libraries. This clone has a single count. Its cognate antigen is unknown. CDR1 is SGHRS and CDR2 is YFSETQ in the germline V gene. The ends were cut back, 4 bases at V and 0 bases at J, with 10 bases in the middle. This CDR3 region has 15 residues. TCRdb's table, derived via immunoSEQ multiplex PCR, lists solely in-frame clones and lacks some. Among about 140,000 clones listed, 70% to 90% were seen once. The source material was PBMCs, sampled after 36 months of ibrutinib treatment. This receptor was obtained from a human donor with chronic lymphocytic leukemia. The chain links TRBV5-1 to TRBJ1-4, with TRBD1 as a possible D gene (5 bases). CDR3 nucleotide sequence: TGCGCCAGCAGCAGCACAGGAGCAACTAATGAAAAACTGTTTTTT. Translated, it gives CASSSTGATNEKLFF. Full variable domain (outside the CDR3, taken from reference TRBV5-1 and TRBJ1-4): KAGVTQTPRYLIKTRGQQVTLSCSPISGHRSVSWYQQTPGQGLQFLFEYFSETQRNKGNFPGRFSGRQFSNSRSEMNVSTLELGDSALYLCASSSTGATNEKLFFGSGTQLSVL.